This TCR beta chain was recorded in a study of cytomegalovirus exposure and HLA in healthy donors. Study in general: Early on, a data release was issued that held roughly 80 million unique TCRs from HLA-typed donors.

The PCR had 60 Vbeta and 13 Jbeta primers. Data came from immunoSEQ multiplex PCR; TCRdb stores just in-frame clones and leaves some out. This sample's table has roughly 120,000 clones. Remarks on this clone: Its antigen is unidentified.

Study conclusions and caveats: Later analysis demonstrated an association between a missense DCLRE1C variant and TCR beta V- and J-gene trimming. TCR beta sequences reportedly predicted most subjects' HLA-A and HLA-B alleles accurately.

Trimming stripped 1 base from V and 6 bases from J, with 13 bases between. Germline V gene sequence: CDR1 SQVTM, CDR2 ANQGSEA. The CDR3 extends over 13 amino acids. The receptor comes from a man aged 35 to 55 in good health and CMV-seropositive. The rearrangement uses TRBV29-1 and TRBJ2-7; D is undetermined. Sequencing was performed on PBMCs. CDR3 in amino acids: CSVEGSPFSEQYF. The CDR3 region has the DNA TGCAGCGTTGAAGGGTCTCCTTTCAGCGAGCAGTACTTC.